Described below is a single T cell receptor beta chain sequence and its context. Its specificity is unknown. This sample was included in a study of human T cells and chemical hapten exposure. Time point meaning: patch test 2, 6 weeks after DPC sensitization. Described treatment: therapeutic diphenylcyclopropenone sensitization with weekly scalp DPC. Study-wide results and limits: Higher patch test scores went with higher counts of PT1 expanded TCRs.

J lost 1 base, V lost 5 bases, and 10 bases had no gene match. The CDR3 extends over 17 amino acids. Germline V CDR1 and CDR2: SGHVS, FQNEAQ. MiXCR, run by TCRdb on the RACE reads, gives a single entry per CDR3 protein. The table records 330,000 or so distinct CDR3 sequences, about 6% of them present only once. The clonotype comes from a woman aged 18 to 35 with alopecia areata. Some clones in this sample may be carry-over from other donors' samples. The chain is built from TRBV7-8 and TRBJ2-2; 7 bases match TRBD1. This material consisted of whole blood, taken in connection with sensitization to the hapten diphenylcyclopropenone (DPC). CDR3 nucleotide sequence: TGTGCCAGCAGCGACGCCACCGGGACAGTGAACACCGGGGAGCTGTTTTTT. It yields the protein CASSDATGTVNTGELFF. The full variable domain, completed using reference TRBV7-8 and TRBJ2-2, is GAGVSQSPRYKVAKRGQDVALRCDPISGHVSLFWYQQALGQGPEFLTYFQNEAQLDKSGLPSDRFFAERPEGSVSTLKIQRTQQEDSAVYLCASSDATGTVNTGELFFGEGSRLTVL.